This record covers a single TCR beta chain. This clonotype was seen a handful of times. Which antigen it targets is not known. No base quality information exists; no much larger clone differs at one position. Ophthalmopathy patients had moderately to severely active disease, Clinical Activity Score of at least 3, NOSPECS grade of at least 4, and duration under 3 months. The study excluded patients with uncontrolled infections, other autoimmune diseases, pregnancy or lactation. Diagnoses were established on the basis of clinical symptoms, serum thyroxine and TRAb, thyroid ultrasound, and orbital computed tomography. PBMCs were isolated from around 10 ml of fresh peripheral blood by Ficoll-Paque density gradient centrifugation. Total RNA was extracted using Trizol reagent, and RNA quality was assessed on an Agilent 2100 Bioanalyzer. This specimen comes from a study of T cells in Graves' hyperthyroidism and ophthalmopathy (dated by TCRdb to about 2019). General notes on the study: Peripheral blood was sampled at the time of initial diagnosis, prior to any treatment. Thyroid tissue and blood T-cell repertoires from several Graves' hyperthyroidism patients were also compared in the study. Whether ophthalmopathy could be predicted prospectively was tested in an independent validation cohort made up of approximately 19 hyperthyroidism patients plus 17 patients who later progressed to ophthalmopathy. To identify TCR V-J signatures that set the groups apart, the researchers used a discovery cohort of about a hundred patients, made up of some 41 with Graves' ophthalmopathy and 55 to 65 with stable Graves' hyperthyroidism. For training and testing, the 100 or so patients in the discovery cohort were randomly divided in a 7:3 ratio. According to the paper, TCR Vbeta CDR3 sequencing was carried out on approximately 140 peripheral blood samples, which came from about 45 ophthalmopathy, approximately 72 hyperthyroidism and roughly 17 progressor patients. Following sampling, methimazole starting at 30 mg daily was given to hyperthyroidism patients, and high-dose intravenous methylprednisolone was given to ophthalmopathy patients. Results and caveats for the whole study, not just this receptor: A model built on a 13 V-J signature distinguished ophthalmopathy from stable hyperthyroidism, reaching 85% to 90% sensitivity and approximately 83% specificity in cross-validation and 80%/75% in testing. Most expanded thyroid clonotypes (frequency above 0.001) were also found in blood, which suggests that blood repertoires may mirror thyroid immune responses. During validation, the model predicted progression to ophthalmopathy a median of about 6.3 months ahead of onset, with approximately 71% sensitivity and almost 75% specificity. Sample size was not statistically predetermined, and investigators were not blinded to group allocation.

CDR1 and CDR2, per the germline V gene, are SQVTM and ANQGSEA. The germline ends are 17 bases apart after V is trimmed by 7 bases and J by 2 bases. There are 14 amino acids in the CDR3, from cysteine to phenylalanine inclusive. The sequence is cut down to CDR3 DNA, 42 bases in frame from base 1. TCR beta CDR3 regions were amplified from RNA transcripts. The TCR CDR3 was subjected to a first round of RT-PCR using the HTBI primer set and the Qiagen OneStep RT-PCR kit. Libraries were constructed in a second round of multiplex PCR, after which size selection and purification were carried out. Sequencing of the libraries was done on an Illumina HiSeq2000 using paired-end 100 bp reads. The source study handled its data this way. SOAPnuke was used to process the raw data, removing reads that contained adapters or uncalled bases, had a mean Phred below 15, or lacked an exact match to the constant primer or identifier. COPE v1.2.5 was used to merge high-quality paired reads, and clonotypes were defined as unique nucleotide sequences. MiTCR v1.1 was used to align clonotypes to the IMGT TRBV, TRBD and TRBJ reference segments. The analysis was restricted to V-J combinations with a frequency above 0.0001, which together covered 99.2% of the repertoires. The TCS score was defined as the ratio of F50 (clonal expansion) to E x V (chaos), calculated using BLOSUM62-based TCRdist between CDR3 peptides within each V-J. Welch's t-statistics and random forest reduced 500 to 550 V-J features to 10 to 15, which were used in a naive Bayes classifier (R e1071). Using fastp at Q25 and MiXCR, TCRdb reprocessed the public reads and kept productive beta chains. Identical CDR3 proteins give one entry, which carries the most common genes and DNA. The authors' filters were not applied to this entry. For this sample the table gives approximately 430,000 distinct CDR3 sequences, of which roughly 15% were detected only once. The top ten constitute approximately 13% of the sample.

The chain joins TRBV29-1 to TRBJ2-5; the D gene is perhaps TRBD1, from 6 matching bases. This TCR was sampled from a man younger than 35 with Graves' ophthalmopathy. The sequencing input was blood. The CDR3 is CSAITGFSQETQYF. The sequenced DNA is TGCAGCGCTATAACAGGGTTTTCTCAAGAGACCCAGTACTTC.